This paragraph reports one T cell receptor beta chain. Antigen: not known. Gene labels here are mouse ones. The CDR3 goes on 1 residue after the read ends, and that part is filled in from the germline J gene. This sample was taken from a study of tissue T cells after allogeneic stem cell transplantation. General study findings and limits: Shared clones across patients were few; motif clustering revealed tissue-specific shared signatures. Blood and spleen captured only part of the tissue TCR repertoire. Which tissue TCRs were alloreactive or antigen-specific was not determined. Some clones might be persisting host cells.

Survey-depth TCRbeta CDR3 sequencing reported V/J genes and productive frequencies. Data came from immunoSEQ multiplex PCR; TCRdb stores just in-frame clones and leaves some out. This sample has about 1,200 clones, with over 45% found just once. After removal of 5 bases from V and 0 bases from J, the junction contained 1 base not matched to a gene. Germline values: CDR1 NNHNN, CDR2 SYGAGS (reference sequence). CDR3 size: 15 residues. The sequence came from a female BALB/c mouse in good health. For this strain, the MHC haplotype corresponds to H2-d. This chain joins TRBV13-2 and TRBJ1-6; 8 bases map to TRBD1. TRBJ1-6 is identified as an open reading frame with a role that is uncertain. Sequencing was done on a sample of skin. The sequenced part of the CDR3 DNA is TGTGCCAGCGGGGGGACAGGTTCCTATAATTCGCCCCTCTAC. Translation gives CASGGTGSYNSPLY. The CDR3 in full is CASGGTGSYNSPLYF.